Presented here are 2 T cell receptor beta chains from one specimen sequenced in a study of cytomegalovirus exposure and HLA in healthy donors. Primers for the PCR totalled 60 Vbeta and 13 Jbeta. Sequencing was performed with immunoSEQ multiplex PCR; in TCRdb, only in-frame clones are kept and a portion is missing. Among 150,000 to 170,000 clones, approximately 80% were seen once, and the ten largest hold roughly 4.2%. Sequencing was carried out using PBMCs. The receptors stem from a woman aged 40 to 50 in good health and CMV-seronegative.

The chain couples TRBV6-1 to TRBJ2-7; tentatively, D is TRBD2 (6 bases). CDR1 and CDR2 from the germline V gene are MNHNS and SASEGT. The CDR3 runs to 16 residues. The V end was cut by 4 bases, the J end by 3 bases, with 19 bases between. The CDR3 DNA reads TGTGCCAGCAGTGTAAGCAGGACGGGGAGGAACTACGAGCAGTACTTC. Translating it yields CASSVSRTGRNYEQYF.

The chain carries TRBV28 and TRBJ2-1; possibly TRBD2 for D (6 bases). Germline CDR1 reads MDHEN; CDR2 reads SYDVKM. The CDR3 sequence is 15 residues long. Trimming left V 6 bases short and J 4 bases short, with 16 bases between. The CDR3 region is CASRPPGLLYNEQFF. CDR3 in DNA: TGTGCCAGCAGGCCCCCAGGACTACTATACAATGAGCAGTTCTTC. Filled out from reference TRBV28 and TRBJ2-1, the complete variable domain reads DVKVTQSSRYLVKRTGEKVFLECVQDMDHENMFWYRQDPGLGLRLIYFSYDVKMKEKGDIPEGYSVSREKKERFSLILESASTNQTSMYLCASRPPGLLYNEQFFGPGTRLTVL.